Detailed here is one T cell receptor (beta chain). The antigen remains undetermined. The read ends 3 residues early relative to the CDR3; the germline J gene fills the gap. The sample is drawn from a study of T cells in women clearing cervical HPV infection. Study in general: For cases, blood was sampled a median about 160 days after lesion detection, interquartile range roughly 90 to 230 days. Only a few women had HLA typing results available. Overall study results and limits: It is unknown whether associations predate infection; no effector/memory or HPV-specific sorting.

The CDR3 consists of 16 residues. V was clipped by 3 bases and J by 3 bases, with 15 bases between them. Germline-derived CDR1 and CDR2 are KGHSH and LQKENI. Measured with immunoSEQ multiplex PCR; TCRdb has only the in-frame clones, and not every one. This repertoire comprises fewer than 35,000 clones; its ten largest clones make up 6.5% to 8%. The chain combines TRBV18 with TRBJ1-3; no clear D gene. This TCR was recovered from a woman between 18 and 70 years old with a cervical HPV16 infection that either progressed to CIN3+ or cleared (not recorded which). The specimen was blood buffy coat. The covered CDR3 bases are TGTGCCAGCTCACCGCGTTCCGTCGGCGGTGGAAACACC. This codes for CASSPRSVGGGNT. The full CDR3 is CASSPRSVGGGNTIYF.